The rows below give T cell receptor beta chains drawn from one sample of a study of blood T cell repertoires in COVID-19. Method: immunoSEQ multiplex PCR; TCRdb's copy keeps in-frame clones and lacks some. The sample includes about 90,000 clones, about 91% seen only once; the top ten take 1.8%. Sequenced material: peripheral blood. These receptors were taken from a human donor with active COVID-19. The donor label of this sample is uncertain. Both conserved end residues are part of each CDR3. Fields, in order: D gene, J gene, clone size, V gene, CDR3 DNA, CDR3 protein. The D gene is left open where the match is weak. Only some rows state a clone size, as once, few, many or a class for expanded clones.

- TRBJ2-7 - TRBV21-1 TGTGCCAGCAGCAAAGAAGGAGACAGGGGGCCTTACGAGCAGTACTTC CASSKEGDRGPYEQYF
- TRBJ2-2 - TRBV2 TGTGCCAGCAGGCTAGCACCGAACACCGGGGAGCTGTTTTTT CASRLAPNTGELFF
- TRBJ1-2 once TRBV3-1/TRBV3-2 TGTGCCAGCAGCCAAGGGGTGGGGGGTTACAGTGGCTACACCTTC CASSQGVGGYSGYTF
- TRBJ2-3 - TRBV10-3 TGTGCCATCAGCAGCCAATGGGGCACACAGTTCACAGATACGCAGTATTTT CAISSQWGTQFTDTQYF
- TRBJ2-3 - TRBV5-5 TGTGCCAGCAGCGCCGTAGTGACAGATACGCAGTATTTT CASSAVVTDTQYF
- TRBJ1-5 once TRBV2 TGTGCCAGCAGTGAAATAGGGAGGTCGGGCAATCAGCCCCAGCATTTT CASSEIGRSGNQPQHF
TRBD2 TRBJ2-3 - TRBV10-3 TGTGCCATCAGTGAGTCGACGGCTAGCGGGGGCCCCCGCCAGTATTTT CAISESTASGGPRQYF
- TRBJ1-1 - TRBV10-2 TGCGCCAGCAGTGAGTGGCAGGGGAACACTGAAGCTTTCTTT CASSEWQGNTEAFF
TRBD1 TRBJ2-1 - TRBV4-3 TGCGCCAGCAGCCAAGAGACAGGGGGCTCCTACAATGAGCAGTTCTTC CASSQETGGSYNEQFF
TRBD1 TRBJ2-7 - TRBV6-5 TGTGCCAGCAGCTTTAACAGGGGCGAGCAGTACTTC CASSFNRGEQYF
- TRBJ1-6 - TRBV5-6 TGTGCCAGCAGCGGAATGCACCTTGAGGATTCACCCCTCCACTTT CASSGMHLEDSPLHF
TRBD1 TRBJ2-3 few TRBV5-1 TGCGCCAGCAGCTCCGAGGGGGCGCCCACAGATACGCAGTATTTT CASSSEGAPTDTQYF
TRBD1 TRBJ1-6 - TRBV6-5 TGTGCCAGCCGGGACAGGGATTCACCCCTCCACTTT CASRDRDSPLHF
TRBD1 TRBJ1-2 - TRBV4-1 TGCGCCAGCAGCCAAGGAGGGGGCGGTGGCTATGGCTACACCTTC CASSQGGGGGYGYTF
TRBD2 TRBJ2-1 - TRBV7-9 TGTGCCAGCAGCGCCGGGACAGGTGATAGCGGGGGGATTTACAATGAGCAGTTCTTC CASSAGTGDSGGIYNEQFF
TRBD1 TRBJ1-2 - TRBV5-4 TGTGCCAGCAGCCCTCGGACAGGTTCGGAGGTTAACTATGGCTACACCTTC CASSPRTGSEVNYGYTF
TRBD1 TRBJ1-1 - TRBV7-9 TGTGCCAGCAGACCTGTGACAGGGGGCACTGAAGCTTTCTTT CASRPVTGGTEAFF
- TRBJ2-2 few TRBV29-1 TGCAGCGTTGGTCAGGGGAATATCGGGGAGCTGTTTTTT CSVGQGNIGELFF
- TRBJ2-7 many TRBV7-2 TGTGCCAGCAGCAAATCGGACGGGAGCTCCTACGAGCAGTACTTC CASSKSDGSSYEQYF
- TRBJ1-2 - TRBV6-5 TGTGCCAGCAGTTCAGGGCGAAACTTAGCTAACTATGGCTACACCTTC CASSSGRNLANYGYTF
TRBD1 TRBJ1-2 - TRBV5-6 TGTGCCAGCAGCCCTACAGGGGTTAGTGGCTACACCTTC CASSPTGVSGYTF
- TRBJ1-4 - TRBV6-5 TGTGCCAGCAGGGACAGTGAAAAACTGTTTTTT CASRDSEKLFF
- TRBJ1-6 few TRBV9 TGTGCCAGCAGCGTAGGATCTGGCCCTTTCCACTTT CASSVGSGPFHF
TRBD2 TRBJ2-3 - TRBV27 TGTGCCAGCAGTTTATCTTTCCTAGCGGGGGGTCGGACAGATACGCAGTATTTT CASSLSFLAGGRTDTQYF
- TRBJ1-1 - TRBV19 TGTGCCAGTGGCTACAGGGTTCAGGGCACTGAAGCTTTCTTT CASGYRVQGTEAFF
TRBD2 TRBJ2-1 - TRBV6-2/TRBV6-3 TGTGCCAGCAGTTACCGACTAGCGGGGCTCACTGAGCAGTTCTTC CASSYRLAGLTEQFF
- TRBJ2-4 - TRBV29-1 TGCGTCGGACAGGAGGGAAACATTCAGTACTTC CVGQEGNIQYF
TRBD1 TRBJ1-6 - TRBV19 TGTGCCAGTAGTTCTACACCAGGGGGGCATTCACCCCTCCACTTT CASSSTPGGHSPLHF
- TRBJ2-5 once TRBV2 TGTGCCAGCAGTGAAGCTCGGGCAGGGGGGAGGGAGACCCAGTACTTC CASSEARAGGRETQYF
- TRBJ1-4 - TRBV19 TGTGCCAGTAGTGCCAGGACAGCAACTAATGAAAAACTGTTTTTT CASSARTATNEKLFF
TRBD1 TRBJ2-2 - TRBV12-5 TGTGCTAGTGGTTTGGCACCCCTGGACAGGGGCGACACCGGGGAGCTGTTTTTT CASGLAPLDRGDTGELFF
- TRBJ1-2 - TRBV10-2 TGCGCCAGCAGCTACCTCTCTGGTGGCTATGGCTACACCTTC CASSYLSGGYGYTF
- TRBJ1-1 - TRBV7-6 TGTGCCAGCAGCTTAGGGAGGAACACTGAAGCTTTCTTT CASSLGRNTEAFF
- TRBJ1-1 - TRBV6-6 TGTGCCAGCAGTCGACGGGAAGGCAGCCATATGAACACTGAAGCTTTCTTT CASSRREGSHMNTEAFF
TRBD1 TRBJ2-7 - TRBV7-8 TGTGCCAGCAGCTTCGGGACAGGGTTCCCCGAGCAGTACTTC CASSFGTGFPEQYF
- TRBJ2-1 - TRBV2 TGTGCCAGCAGTGAACAGGGTCAGGGACAGTTCTTC CASSEQGQGQFF
- TRBJ1-5 - TRBV7-2 TGTGCCAGCAGCTTAGAGGGGAGGAAGGCAGATGAAAGCAATCAGCCCCAGCATTTT CASSLEGRKADESNQPQHF
- TRBJ1-5 - TRBV19 TGTGCCAGTAGTATGAGGCAGGGGCCGCGTAGCAATCAGCCCCAGCATTTT CASSMRQGPRSNQPQHF
- TRBJ2-2 once TRBV19 TGTGCCAGTTCCGCAGGGCACACCGGGGAGCTGTTTTTT CASSAGHTGELFF
TRBD2 TRBJ2-2 - TRBV7-9 TGTGCCAGCAGCTCCGGACTAGCGGGGGGCCACACCGGGGAGCTGTTTTTT CASSSGLAGGHTGELFF
- TRBJ1-6 - TRBV9 TGTGCCAGCAGCGTAGGCCCTAGCTCCTATAATTCACCCCTCCACTTT CASSVGPSSYNSPLHF
- TRBJ1-5 few TRBV6-5 TGTGCCAGCAAAAGGACAGCCGACAATCAGCCCCAGCATTTT CASKRTADNQPQHF
TRBD2 TRBJ2-7 - TRBV4-1 TGCGCCAGCAGCTACCGACTAGCGGGTTCCTACGAGCAGTACTTC CASSYRLAGSYEQYF
- TRBJ2-5 - TRBV6-1 TGTGCCAGCAGTGAACTGTCTGGGGGGGGGCGGGAGACCCAGTACTTC CASSELSGGGRETQYF
TRBD1 TRBJ1-4 - TRBV4-1 TGCGCCAGCAGCCAAGGGACGACAGGGGGTAATGAAAAACTGTTTTTT CASSQGTTGGNEKLFF
- TRBJ1-1 - TRBV29-1 TGCAGCGGGACAGAGAACACTGAAGCTTTCTTT CSGTENTEAFF
- TRBJ1-2 - TRBV4-1 TGCGCCAGCAGCCAAAACGAGCAGGTTGGTGGCTACACCTTC CASSQNEQVGGYTF
- TRBJ2-7 - TRBV11-2 TGTGCCAGCAGCTTTATATTAGCGCCCATAGGCCTCTACTACGAGCAGTACTTC CASSFILAPIGLYYEQYF
- TRBJ2-5 - TRBV7-2 TGTGCCAGCAGCTCACGCAGGGGGGTAGAGACCCAGTACTTC CASSSRRGVETQYF
- TRBJ1-2 once TRBV5-1 TGCGCCAGCAGCTTGGGAGGGACACTTAACTATGGCTACACCTTC CASSLGGTLNYGYTF
- TRBJ2-1 - TRBV29-1 TGCAGCGCTAGCTCAATGTTGGTTGAGCAGTTCTTC CSASSMLVEQFF
TRBD1 TRBJ1-4 - TRBV19 TGTGCCAGTAGCGCCGCCGACAGGGGATATAATGAAAAACTGTTTTTT CASSAADRGYNEKLFF
TRBD2 TRBJ2-7 - TRBV15 TGTGCCACCAGCCGCGGCGGGAGTGGGGATAACGAGCAGTACTTC CATSRGGSGDNEQYF
- TRBJ1-2 - TRBV27 TGTGCCAGCTCTCCGTCTAACTATGGCTACACCTTC CASSPSNYGYTF
- TRBJ2-1 - TRBV29-1 TGCAGCGTTGTTATAGAGGCGCCATACAATGAGCAGTTCTTC CSVVIEAPYNEQFF